What follows are 3 T cell receptor beta chains derived from one specimen sequenced in a study of cytomegalovirus exposure and HLA in healthy donors. Primers: 60 Vbeta forward and 13 Jbeta reverse. Profiling relied on immunoSEQ multiplex PCR, and the TCRdb table lists in-frame clones only, not all of them. This table holds approximately 190,000 clones, 80% to 90% found once. Sequencing used PBMCs. These receptors were collected from a man aged 35 to 55 in good health and CMV-seropositive.

The chain carries TRBV5-4 and TRBJ2-7; D is unresolved. V was cut by 0 bases and J by 1 base, with 5 bases left in between. The CDR3 runs to 13 residues. In germline, CDR1 is SGHNT, CDR2 YYREEE (reference sequence). CDR3 in amino acids: CASSLAGSYEQYF. The CDR3 DNA is TGTGCCAGCAGCTTGGCCGGTTCCTACGAGCAGTACTTC.

The chain recombines TRBV18 with TRBJ2-5, with TRBD1 identical over 8 bases. The DNA end favors TRBJ2-7, so the J call may be wrong. There are 15 residues in the CDR3. Germline assignment: CDR1 KGHSH and CDR2 LQKENI. The DNA of the CDR3 is TGTGCCAGCTCACCAATGACAGGGGCAAACTACGAGCAGTACTTC. Encoded protein: CASSPMTGANYEQYF.

The V and J genes are TRBV5-1 and TRBJ1-1, with a weak D call TRBD1 (6 bases). Germline loops: CDR1 SGHRS, CDR2 YFSETQ. The CDR3 consists of 15 residues. With 3 bases removed from V and 1 base from J, the gap between germline ends came to 13 bases. The CDR3 DNA follows: TGCGCCAGCAGCTCCCCGACAGGAGAGAACACTGAAGCTTTCTTT. Protein product: CASSSPTGENTEAFF.